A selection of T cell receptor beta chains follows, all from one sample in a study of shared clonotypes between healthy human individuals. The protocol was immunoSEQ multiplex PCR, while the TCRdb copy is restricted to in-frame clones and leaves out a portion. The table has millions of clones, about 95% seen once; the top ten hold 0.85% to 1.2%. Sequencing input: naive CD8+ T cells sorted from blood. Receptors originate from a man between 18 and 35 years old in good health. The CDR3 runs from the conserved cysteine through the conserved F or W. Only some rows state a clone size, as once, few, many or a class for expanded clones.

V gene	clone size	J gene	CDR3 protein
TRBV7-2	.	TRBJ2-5	CASSFAETQYF
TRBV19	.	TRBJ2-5	CASSITPSGSQETQYF
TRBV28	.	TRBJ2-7	CASSVGQGFEQYF
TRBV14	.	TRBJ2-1	CASSDTGYNEQFF
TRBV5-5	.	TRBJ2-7	CASSLYTVYEQYF
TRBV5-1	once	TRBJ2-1	CASSLEGGPPYNEQFF
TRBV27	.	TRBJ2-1	CASSFLTPTGSYNEQFF
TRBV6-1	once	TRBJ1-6	CASSERALSSYNSPLHF
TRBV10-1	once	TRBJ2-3	CASSDSPYTDTQYF
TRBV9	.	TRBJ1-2	CASSSHASYGYTF
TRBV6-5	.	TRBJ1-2	CASSSQNGYGYTF
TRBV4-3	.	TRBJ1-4	CASSQDWDGGGSEKLFF
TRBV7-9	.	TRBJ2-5	CASSPDRGETQYF
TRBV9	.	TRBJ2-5	CASSVVAGGQETQYF
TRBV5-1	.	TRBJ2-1	CASSLDQGARNEQFF
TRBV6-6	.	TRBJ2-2	CASSYQILNTGELFF
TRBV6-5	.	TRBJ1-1	CASSYTTGVNTEAFF
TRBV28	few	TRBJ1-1	CASREGRETEAFF
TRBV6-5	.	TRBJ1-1	CASSYSILSPEAFF
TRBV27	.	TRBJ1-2	CASSYVGIGSPSYTF
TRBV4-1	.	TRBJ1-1	CASSLPEGLNTEAFF
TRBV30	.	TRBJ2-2	CAWRVNRNTGELFF
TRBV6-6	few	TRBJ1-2	CASSFRDPGYTF
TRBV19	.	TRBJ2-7	CASSIPQSEQYF
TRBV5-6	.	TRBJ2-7	CASSLGGLSEQYF
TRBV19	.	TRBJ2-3	CASRPMVGITDTQYF
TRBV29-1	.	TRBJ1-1	CSVWGGTEAFF
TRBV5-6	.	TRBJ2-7	CASSLFQYDSNYGQYF
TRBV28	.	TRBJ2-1	CASSSPILLGAYDEQFF
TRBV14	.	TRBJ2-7	CASSGTGGNEQYF
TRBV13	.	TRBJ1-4	CASSPRSLGGRDEKLFF
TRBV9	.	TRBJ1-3	CASSFDVGSGNTIYF
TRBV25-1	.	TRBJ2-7	CASPVDKASYEQYF
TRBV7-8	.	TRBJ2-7	CASSLQGEQYF
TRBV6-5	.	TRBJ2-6	CASGLSFSGANVLTF
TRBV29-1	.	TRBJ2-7	CSVGGVNGALMDEQYF
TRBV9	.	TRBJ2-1	CASSVEVSGRAHNEQFF
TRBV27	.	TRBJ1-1	CASSTGPSPEAFF
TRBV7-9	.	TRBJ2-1	CASSSLAGGPSGHNEQFF
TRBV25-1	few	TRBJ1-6	CASSDGLALYNSPLHF
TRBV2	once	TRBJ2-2	CASSEIRDAYTGELFF
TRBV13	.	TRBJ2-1	CASSPSLGAEQFF
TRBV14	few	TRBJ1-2	CASSQVSGPYGYTF
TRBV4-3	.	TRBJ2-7	CASSQSPGLAVVDEQYF
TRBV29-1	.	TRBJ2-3	CSVEDLVAGGPGDTQYF